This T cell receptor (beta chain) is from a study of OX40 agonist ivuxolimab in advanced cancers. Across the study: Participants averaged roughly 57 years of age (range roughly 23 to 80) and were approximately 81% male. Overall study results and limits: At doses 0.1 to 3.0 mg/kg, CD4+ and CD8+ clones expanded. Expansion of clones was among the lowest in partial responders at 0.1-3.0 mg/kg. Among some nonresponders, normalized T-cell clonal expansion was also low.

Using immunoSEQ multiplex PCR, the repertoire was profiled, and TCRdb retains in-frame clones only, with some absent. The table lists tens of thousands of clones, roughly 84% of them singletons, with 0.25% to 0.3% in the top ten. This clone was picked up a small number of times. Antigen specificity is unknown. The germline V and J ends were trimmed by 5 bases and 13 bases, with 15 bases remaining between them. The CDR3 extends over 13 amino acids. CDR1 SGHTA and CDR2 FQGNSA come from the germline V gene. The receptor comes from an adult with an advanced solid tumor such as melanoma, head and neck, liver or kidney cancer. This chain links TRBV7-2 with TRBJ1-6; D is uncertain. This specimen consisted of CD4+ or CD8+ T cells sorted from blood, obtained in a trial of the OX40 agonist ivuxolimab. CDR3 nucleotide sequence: TGTGCCAGCAGCCGATTAGTGGGATCGCCCCTCCACTTT. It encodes CASSRLVGSPLHF.